This paragraph reports one T cell receptor (beta chain). Its antigen is not identified. Amplified regions were TCR beta CDR3 sequences from RNA transcripts. With the HTBI primer set, the TCR CDR3 went through a first round of RT-PCR. TCRdb passed the multiplex PCR reads through MiXCR, listing each CDR3 protein once. This sample carries approximately 400,000 distinct CDR3 sequences, roughly 25% of them seen once, and the ten largest clones take about 70%. Diagnostic assessment was based on clinical symptoms, serum thyroxine and TRAb, thyroid ultrasound and orbital computed tomography. This entry is derived from a study of T cells in Graves' hyperthyroidism and ophthalmopathy. The germline V gene encodes CDR1 DFQATT and CDR2 SNEGSKA (reference sequence). This CDR3 is built from 13 residues. V was pared by 1 base and J by 5 bases, with 9 bases between. Overall study results and limits: Ophthalmopathy was distinguished from stable hyperthyroidism by 13 V-J signatures. Researchers found most expanded thyroid clonotypes above 0.001 in blood as well.

Sequenced input: blood. This sequence originates from a man between 50 and 59 years old with Graves' hyperthyroidism. The chain recombines TRBV20-1 with TRBJ2-1; D is possibly TRBD1 or TRBD2 (5 bases each). The DNA of the CDR3 is TGCAGTGCTAGAGTAGGGACCAACAATGAGCAGTTCTTC. This gives the protein CSARVGTNNEQFF.